This T cell receptor (beta chain) was identified in a study of OX40 agonist ivuxolimab in advanced cancers. Turning to the study itself: Enrolled patients in dose escalation had cancers that were hepatocellular carcinoma, melanoma, renal cell or head and neck cancer. A male proportion of just over 80% was recorded, with mean age around 60 years and range about 23 to 90. Prior therapy, whether anti-PD-1, anti-PD-L1 or anti-CTLA-4, was allowed, and under 50% had some.

The CDR3 contains 14 residues. Trimming cost V 2 bases and J 6 bases, with 11 bases left between them. Germline-derived CDR1 and CDR2 are ENHRY and SYGVKD. Sequenced by immunoSEQ multiplex PCR; TCRdb stores in-frame clones only, minus some. The sample yields about 59,000 clones, 90% to 95% seen once. The receptor's source is an adult with an advanced solid tumor such as melanoma, head and neck, liver or kidney cancer. The source was CD4+ or CD8+ T cells sorted from blood, collected in a trial of the OX40 agonist ivuxolimab. The chain employs TRBV10-3 and TRBJ2-1; maybe TRBD1 (6 bases). The CDR3 DNA is TGTGCCATCAGTGAGGGGGGCCCATCCAATGAGCAGTTCTTC. Encoded protein: CAISEGGPSNEQFF.